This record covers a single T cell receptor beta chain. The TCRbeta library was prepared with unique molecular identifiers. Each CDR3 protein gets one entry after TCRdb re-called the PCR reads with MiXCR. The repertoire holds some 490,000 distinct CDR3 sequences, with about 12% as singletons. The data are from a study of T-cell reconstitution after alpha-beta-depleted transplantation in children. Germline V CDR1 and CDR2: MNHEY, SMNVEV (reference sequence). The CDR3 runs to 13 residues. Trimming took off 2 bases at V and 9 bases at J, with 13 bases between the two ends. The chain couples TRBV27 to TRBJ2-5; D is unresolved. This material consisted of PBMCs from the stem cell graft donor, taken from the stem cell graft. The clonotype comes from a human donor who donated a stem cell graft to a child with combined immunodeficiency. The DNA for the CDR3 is TGTGCCAGCAGTTTAGGCAGAGCTGCGGCCCAGTACTTC. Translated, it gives CASSLGRAAAQYF.